This T cell receptor (beta chain) was obtained from a study of multiple sclerosis patients with progressive multifocal leukoencephalopathy. Time point denoted: time of PML onset. Study findings and constraints: Most PML patients had lower entropy, suggesting less diverse TRB repertoires.

Measured with immunoSEQ multiplex PCR; TCRdb has only the in-frame clones, and not every one. This table holds approximately 28,000 clones, roughly 87% found once. This clone has just a few counts. What it binds is not known. The CDR3 is 11 residues long. V lost 10 bases and J lost 8, with 12 bases in between. Germline V lookup: CDR1 SGHDT, CDR2 YYEEEE. The sample consisted of PBMCs, taken from a patient treated with natalizumab. This TCR came from a woman aged 40 to 50 with progressive multifocal leukoencephalopathy. The chain has TRBV5-6 and TRBJ1-4, with D maybe TRBD1 (5 bases). CDR3 region: CAESYREKLFF. The CDR3 DNA sequence: TGTGCCGAATCCTACAGGGAAAAACTGTTTTTT. The full variable domain, rest sourced from reference TRBV5-6 and TRBJ1-4, is DAGVTQSPTHLIKTRGQQVTLRCSPKSGHDTVSWYQQALGQGPQFIFQYYEEEERQRGNFPDRFSGHQFPNYSSELNVNALLLGDSALYLCAESYREKLFFGSGTQLSVL.